This TCR beta chain was retrieved from a study of CD8 T cells in ankylosing spondylitis. Between the trimmed V and J ends, which lost 4 bases and 7 bases, there was a span of 8 bases. The CDR3 sequence is 11 residues long. Looked up from germline, CDR1 is SGDLS and CDR2 is YYNGEE. This clonotype has at least ten counts. The antigen is undetermined. Study-wide points: A TCR beta motif of roughly eight highly homologous variants appeared characteristic of ankylosing spondylitis blood. Past research had described some motif variants in reactive arthritis synovial fluid and blood. Disease-linked clones reportedly showed significant enrichment in matched ankylosing spondylitis synovial fluid.

5'-RACE, quantitative and with molecular barcodes, yielded the TCR beta libraries. MiXCR, applied by TCRdb to the 5' RACE reads, yields one record per CDR3 protein. In the table there are 300,000 to 350,000 distinct CDR3 sequences, 11% of which are singletons. The origin of this receptor is a female donor with ankylosing spondylitis or in good health (not recorded which). The sequenced sample was blood, either unsorted or a sorted T cell fraction (not recorded which). The genes are TRBV9 and TRBJ2-5; D is uncertain. CDR3 amino acids: CASSQAGTQYF. DNA of the CDR3: TGTGCCAGCAGCCAAGCTGGGACCCAGTACTTC.